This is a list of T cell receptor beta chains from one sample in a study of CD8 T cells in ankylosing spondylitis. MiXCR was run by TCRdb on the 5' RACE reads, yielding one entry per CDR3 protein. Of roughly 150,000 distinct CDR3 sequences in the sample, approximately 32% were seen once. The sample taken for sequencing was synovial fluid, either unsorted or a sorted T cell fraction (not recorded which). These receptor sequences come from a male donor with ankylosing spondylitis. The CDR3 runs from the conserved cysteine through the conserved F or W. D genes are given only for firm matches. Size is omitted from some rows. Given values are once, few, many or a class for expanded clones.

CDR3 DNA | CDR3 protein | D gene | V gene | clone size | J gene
TGTGCCAGCAGCTTTAGGCAGATCTATGGCTACACCTTC | CASSFRQIYGYTF | - | TRBV7-2 | - | TRBJ1-2
TGCGCCAGCAGCCCCGGGACACCTGGTTGGCCCCAGCATTTT | CASSPGTPGWPQHF | - | TRBV5-1 | - | TRBJ1-5
TGTGCCAGCAGTTATTTTGCGGCTGGAAACACCATATATTTT | CASSYFAAGNTIYF | - | TRBV6-2/TRBV6-3 | - | TRBJ1-3
TGTGCCTGGACCGATCAGGAGAACACTGAAGCTTTCTTT | CAWTDQENTEAFF | - | TRBV30 | - | TRBJ1-1
TGTGCCAGCTTTCGGCTAGCGGGAGACCGGGAGCTGTTTTTT | CASFRLAGDRELFF | TRBD2 | TRBV12-3/TRBV12-4 | - | TRBJ2-2
TGTGCCAGCAGCAACCAGGGGAATCAAGAGACCCAGTACTTC | CASSNQGNQETQYF | - | TRBV7-9 | many | TRBJ2-5
TGTGCCAGCAGCCCTTGGAGCGGGGGGAGCACAGATACGCAGTATTTT | CASSPWSGGSTDTQYF | TRBD2 | TRBV7-9 | few | TRBJ2-3
TGCAGTGCCCGGGGGACAACGGCCGATCAGCCCCAGCATTTT | CSARGTTADQPQHF | - | TRBV20-1 | many | TRBJ1-5
TGTGCCAGCAGCTTTAGTCTAGCCGGCGAGCAGTACTTC | CASSFSLAGEQYF | - | TRBV7-9 | - | TRBJ2-7
TGTGCCAGCAGTTTGGCGGCGGGGCGCTCTAGCACAGATACGCAGTATTTT | CASSLAAGRSSTDTQYF | - | TRBV28 | many | TRBJ2-3
TGTGCCAGCTCACCAACGAGTTTACCTGGAAACACCATATATTTT | CASSPTSLPGNTIYF | - | TRBV18 | many | TRBJ1-3
TGCAGTGCTAGCCTTGGCAGAATTAACAATGAGCAGTTCTTC | CSASLGRINNEQFF | - | TRBV20-1 | - | TRBJ2-1
TGCGCCAGCAGCCTTGGACTAGCGGGAGGGACTAATGAGCAGTTCTTC | CASSLGLAGGTNEQFF | TRBD2 | TRBV4-3 | few | TRBJ2-1
TGTGCCAGCAGCTTGGACGGGGCAGCCCTGGAGCAGTACTTC | CASSLDGAALEQYF | - | TRBV5-4 | - | TRBJ2-7
TGCGCCAGCAGCCAAGATTGGGACAGGGGCAATTCACCCCTCCACTTT | CASSQDWDRGNSPLHF | TRBD1 | TRBV4-3 | few | TRBJ1-6
TGTGCCATTACGCGGGGGAGCACAGATACGCAGTATTTT | CAITRGSTDTQYF | TRBD2 | TRBV12-3/TRBV12-4 | - | TRBJ2-3
TGCAGTGCCTTTGACAGGAACACTGAAGCTTTCTTT | CSAFDRNTEAFF | - | TRBV20-1 | - | TRBJ1-1
TGTGCCAGCAGGCCCGACAGGGGGAATTTTTACAATGAGCAGTTCTTC | CASRPDRGNFYNEQFF | TRBD1 | TRBV12-3/TRBV12-4 | few | TRBJ2-1
TGTGCCAGCAGTTACTTTCTAGCGGGACTATCGGAGCAGTTCTTC | CASSYFLAGLSEQFF | TRBD2 | TRBV6-2/TRBV6-3 | many | TRBJ2-1
TGTGCCAGCAGCTTAAGGCCCCGACTAGCGGGAGAGGCCGGGGAGCTGTTTTTT | CASSLRPRLAGEAGELFF | TRBD2 | TRBV7-3 | few | TRBJ2-2
TGTGCCAGCAGCTTAGTCGACGGGAGCGGGGGGACCCAGTACTTC | CASSLVDGSGGTQYF | TRBD2 | TRBV7-2 | - | TRBJ2-5
TGTGCCAGCAGCGCCCTGAATTTGCCCGGCTATGGCTACACCTTC | CASSALNLPGYGYTF | - | TRBV7-2 | - | TRBJ1-2
TGTGCCAGCAGCTTTTTTACTGGGGCCAACGTCCTGACTTTC | CASSFFTGANVLTF | - | TRBV5-4 | - | TRBJ2-6
TGTGCCAGCAGTATGCCGGGAGTACACAATGAGCAGTTCTTC | CASSMPGVHNEQFF | - | TRBV12-3/TRBV12-4 | - | TRBJ2-1
TGTGCCAGCAGTTTAAGCCCACGAGTCCCCTACGAGCAGTACTTC | CASSLSPRVPYEQYF | - | TRBV12-3/TRBV12-4 | few | TRBJ2-7
TGTGCCGGCAGCCGGCGACAGGGACAAGAGACCCAGTACTTC | CAGSRRQGQETQYF | TRBD1 | TRBV5-8 | - | TRBJ2-5
TGTGCCAGCAGCACAAAGACCGGGACTAGATTCGATGAGCAGTTCTTC | CASSTKTGTRFDEQFF | TRBD2 | TRBV7-3 | - | TRBJ2-1
TGTGCCATCAAAGGGACTAGCGCGGGGGAGCAGTACTTC | CAIKGTSAGEQYF | TRBD2 | TRBV10-3 | many | TRBJ2-7
TGCAGTGCTAGAGATGGGAGGACCCTACTGGGCAATGAGCAGTTCTTC | CSARDGRTLLGNEQFF | - | TRBV20-1 | - | TRBJ2-1
TGTGCCAGCAGCCTAGGACGGATAAATGAAAAACTGTTTTTT | CASSLGRINEKLFF | - | TRBV6-2/TRBV6-3 | - | TRBJ1-4
TGCAGTGCTAGTCTGCGGGGGACTAGCGGAAGTGGTGAGCAGTTCTTC | CSASLRGTSGSGEQFF | TRBD2 | TRBV20-1 | - | TRBJ2-1
TGTGCCAGCAGCTACGACGTTAGGGGATACGAGCAGTACTTC | CASSYDVRGYEQYF | - | TRBV7-2 | many | TRBJ2-7
TGCAGTGCTAGAGATGGGGGGGACAGGAGTGAGCAGTTCTTC | CSARDGGDRSEQFF | - | TRBV20-1 | many | TRBJ2-1
TGTGCCAGCAGCGCCCGAAGCGGGAGCGTTAAGAATGAGCAGTTCTTC | CASSARSGSVKNEQFF | TRBD2 | TRBV9 | - | TRBJ2-1
TGTGCCAGTATAAAAACCCAAGGGCCTACTGAAGCTTTCTTT | CASIKTQGPTEAFF | - | TRBV6-2/TRBV6-3 | - | TRBJ1-1
TGTGCCAGCAGCGAGGGACAGGGGGCGTTATACGATGGCTACACCTTC | CASSEGQGALYDGYTF | TRBD1 | TRBV9 | - | TRBJ1-2